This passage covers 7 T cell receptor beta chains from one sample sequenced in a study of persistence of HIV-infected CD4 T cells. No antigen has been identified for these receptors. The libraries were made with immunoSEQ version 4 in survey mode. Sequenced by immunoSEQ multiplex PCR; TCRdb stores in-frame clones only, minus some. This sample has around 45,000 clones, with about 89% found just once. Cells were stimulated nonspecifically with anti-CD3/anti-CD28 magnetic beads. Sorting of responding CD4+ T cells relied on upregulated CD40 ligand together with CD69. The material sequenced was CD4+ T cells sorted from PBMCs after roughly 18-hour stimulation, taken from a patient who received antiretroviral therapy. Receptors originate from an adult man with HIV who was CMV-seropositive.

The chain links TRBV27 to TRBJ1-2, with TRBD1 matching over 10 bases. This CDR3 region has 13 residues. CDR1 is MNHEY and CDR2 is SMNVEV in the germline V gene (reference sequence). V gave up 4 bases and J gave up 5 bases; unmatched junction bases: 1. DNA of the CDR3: TGTGCCAGCAGTTGGGACAGGGGATATGGCTACACCTTC. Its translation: CASSWDRGYGYTF.

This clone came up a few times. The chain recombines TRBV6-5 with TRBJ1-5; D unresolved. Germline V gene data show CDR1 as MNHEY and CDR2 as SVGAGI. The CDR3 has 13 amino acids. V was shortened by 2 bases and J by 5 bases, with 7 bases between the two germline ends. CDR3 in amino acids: CASSYTRDQPQHF. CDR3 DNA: TGTGCCAGCAGTTACACACGGGATCAGCCCCAGCATTTT.

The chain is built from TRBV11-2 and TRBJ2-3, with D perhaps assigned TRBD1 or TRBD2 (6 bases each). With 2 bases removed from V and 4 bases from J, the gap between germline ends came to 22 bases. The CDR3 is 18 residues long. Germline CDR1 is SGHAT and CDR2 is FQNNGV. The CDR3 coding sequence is TGTGCCAGCAGCTTATCAGGGTGGGGGGCCGTTCTTGCAGATACGCAGTATTTT. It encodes CASSLSGWGAVLADTQYF.

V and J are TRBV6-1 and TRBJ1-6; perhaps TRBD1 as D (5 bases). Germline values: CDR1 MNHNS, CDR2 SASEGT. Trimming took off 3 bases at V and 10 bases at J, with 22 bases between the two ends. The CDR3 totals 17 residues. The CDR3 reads CASSDVGLGAVGSPLHF. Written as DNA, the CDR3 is TGTGCCAGCAGTGATGTCGGGTTAGGGGCGGTGGGATCACCCCTCCACTTT.

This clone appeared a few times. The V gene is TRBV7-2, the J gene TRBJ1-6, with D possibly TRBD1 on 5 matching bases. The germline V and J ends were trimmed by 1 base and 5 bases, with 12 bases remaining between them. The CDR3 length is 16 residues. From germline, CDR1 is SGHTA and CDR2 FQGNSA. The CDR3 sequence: CASSLDSTANNSPLHF. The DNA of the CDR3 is TGTGCCAGCAGCTTAGATTCGACAGCGAATAATTCACCCCTCCACTTT. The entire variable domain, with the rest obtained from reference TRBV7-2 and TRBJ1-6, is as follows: GAGVSQSPSNKVTEKGKDVELRCDPISGHTALYWYRQSLGQGLEFLIYFQGNSAPDKSGLPSDRFSAERTGGSVSTLTIQRTQQEDSAVYLCASSLDSTANNSPLHFGNGTRLTVT.

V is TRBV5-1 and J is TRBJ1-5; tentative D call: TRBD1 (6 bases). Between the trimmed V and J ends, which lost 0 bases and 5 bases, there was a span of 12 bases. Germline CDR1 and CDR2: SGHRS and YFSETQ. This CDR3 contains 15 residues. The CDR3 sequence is CASSLGDIAYQPQHF. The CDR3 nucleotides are TGCGCCAGCAGCTTGGGGGACATTGCCTATCAGCCCCAGCATTTT.

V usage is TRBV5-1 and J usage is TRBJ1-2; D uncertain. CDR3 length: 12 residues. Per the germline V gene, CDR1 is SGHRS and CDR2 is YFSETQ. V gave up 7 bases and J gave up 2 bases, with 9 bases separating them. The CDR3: CASHARNYGYTF. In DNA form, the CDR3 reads TGCGCCAGCCACGCAAGAAACTATGGCTACACCTTC.